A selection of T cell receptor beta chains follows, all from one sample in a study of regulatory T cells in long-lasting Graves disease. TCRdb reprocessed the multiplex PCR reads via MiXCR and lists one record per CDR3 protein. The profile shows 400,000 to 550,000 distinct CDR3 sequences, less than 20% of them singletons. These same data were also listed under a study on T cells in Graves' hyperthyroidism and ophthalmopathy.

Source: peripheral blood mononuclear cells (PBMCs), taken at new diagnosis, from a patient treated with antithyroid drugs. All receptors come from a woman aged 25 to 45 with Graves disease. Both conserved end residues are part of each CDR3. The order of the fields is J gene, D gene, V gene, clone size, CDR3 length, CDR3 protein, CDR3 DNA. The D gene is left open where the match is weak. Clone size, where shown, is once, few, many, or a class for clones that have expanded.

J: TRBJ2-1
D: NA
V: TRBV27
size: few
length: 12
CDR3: CASSSPPGEQFF
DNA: TGTGCCAGCAGTTCCCCCCCGGGTGAGCAGTTCTTC

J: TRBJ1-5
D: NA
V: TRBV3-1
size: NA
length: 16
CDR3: CASSPRHWGGDQPQHF
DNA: TGTGCCAGCAGCCCCCGACACTGGGGGGGAGATCAGCCCCAGCATTTT

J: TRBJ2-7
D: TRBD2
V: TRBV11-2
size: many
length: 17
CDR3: CASSLGASGRSSYEQYF
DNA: TGTGCCAGCAGCTTAGGGGCTAGCGGGAGATCCTCCTACGAGCAGTACTTC

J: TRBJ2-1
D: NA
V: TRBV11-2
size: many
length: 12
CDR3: CASSLVAQAQFF
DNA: TGTGCCAGCAGCTTAGTAGCGCAAGCGCAGTTCTTC

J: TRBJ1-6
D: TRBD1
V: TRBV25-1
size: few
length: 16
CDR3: CASSDPRTGRNSPLHF
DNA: TGTGCCAGCAGTGATCCACGGACAGGGCGTAATTCACCCCTCCACTTT

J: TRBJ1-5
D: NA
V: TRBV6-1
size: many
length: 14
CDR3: CASSQLRGGQPQHF
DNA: TGTGCCAGCAGTCAACTCCGGGGTGGTCAGCCCCAGCATTTT

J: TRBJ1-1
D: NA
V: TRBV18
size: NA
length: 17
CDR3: CASSFSPGGAFGTEAFF
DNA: TGTGCCAGCTCGTTTTCCCCGGGAGGGGCCTTTGGCACTGAAGCTTTCTTT

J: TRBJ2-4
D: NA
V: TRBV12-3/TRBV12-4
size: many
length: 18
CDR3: CASSTTKGGLEGGNIQYF
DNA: TGTGCCAGCAGTACCACTAAGGGGGGACTCGAAGGTGGGAACATTCAGTACTTC

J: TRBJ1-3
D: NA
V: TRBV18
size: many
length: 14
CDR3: CASSPPATGNTIYF
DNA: TGTGCCAGCTCACCACCGGCAACGGGAAACACCATATATTTT

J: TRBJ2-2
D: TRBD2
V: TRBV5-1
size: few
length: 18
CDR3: CASSLGTSGRLNTGELFF
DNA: TGCGCCAGCAGCCTGGGGACTAGCGGGAGATTGAACACCGGGGAGCTGTTTTTT

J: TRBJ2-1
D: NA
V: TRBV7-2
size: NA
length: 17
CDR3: CASSYETMGLRGNEQFF
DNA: TGTGCCAGCAGCTACGAAACAATGGGGCTTAGGGGGAATGAGCAGTTCTTC

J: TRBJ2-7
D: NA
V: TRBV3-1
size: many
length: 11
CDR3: CASSQGQGQYF
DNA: TGTGCCAGCAGCCAAGGTCAGGGGCAGTACTTC

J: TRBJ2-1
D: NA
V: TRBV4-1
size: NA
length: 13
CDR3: CASSQPFINEQFF
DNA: TGCGCCAGCAGCCAACCTTTTATCAATGAGCAGTTCTTC

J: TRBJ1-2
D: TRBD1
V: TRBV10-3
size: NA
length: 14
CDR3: CAISESDRDYGYTF
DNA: TGTGCCATCAGTGAGTCGGACAGGGACTATGGCTACACCTTC

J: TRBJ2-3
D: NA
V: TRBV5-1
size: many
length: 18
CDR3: CASSFGLSGTSNTDTQYF
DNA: TGCGCCAGCAGCTTTGGTCTCTCAGGGACCTCAAACACAGATACGCAGTATTTT

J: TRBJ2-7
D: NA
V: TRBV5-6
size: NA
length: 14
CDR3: CASSLWQSYYEQYF
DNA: TGTGCCAGCAGCTTGTGGCAGTCCTACTACGAGCAGTACTTC